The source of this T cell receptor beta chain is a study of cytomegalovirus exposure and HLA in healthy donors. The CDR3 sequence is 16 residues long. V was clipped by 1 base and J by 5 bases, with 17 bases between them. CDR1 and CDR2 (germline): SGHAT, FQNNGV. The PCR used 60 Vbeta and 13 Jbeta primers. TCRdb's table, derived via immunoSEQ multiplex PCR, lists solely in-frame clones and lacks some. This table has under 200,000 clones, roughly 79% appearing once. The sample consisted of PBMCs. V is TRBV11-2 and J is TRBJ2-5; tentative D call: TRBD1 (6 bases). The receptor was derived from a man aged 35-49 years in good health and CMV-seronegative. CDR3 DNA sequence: TGTGCCAGCAGCTTAGGCCGGACAGTGTCCTTGGAGACCCAGTACTTC. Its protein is CASSLGRTVSLETQYF. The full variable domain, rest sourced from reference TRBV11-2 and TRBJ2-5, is EAGVAQSPRYKIIEKRQSVAFWCNPISGHATLYWYQQILGQGPKLLIQFQNNGVVDDSQLPKDRFSAERLKGVDSTLKIQPAKLEDSAVYLCASSLGRTVSLETQYFGPGTRLLVL.